A single T cell receptor (beta chain) is shown here with its context. Germline lookup yields CDR1 SGHTA and CDR2 FQGTGA. V was clipped by 5 bases and J by 6 bases; unmatched bases: 5. This CDR3 has 15 amino acids. This sample is drawn from a study of blood T cell repertoires in COVID-19. In the study overall: PBMCs, B-cell-depleted T cells, or T cells provided the cDNA or gDNA that made up the material.

As processed by the authors: Nucleated cell number was recorded as an estimate derived from reference gene primer amplification. Method: immunoSEQ multiplex PCR; TCRdb's copy keeps in-frame clones and lacks some. Clone size and the V and J calls come from that table; the DNA yielded D and trimming. The sample comprises around 100,000 clones, approximately 89% of which are singletons, and less than 2.5% rests with the top ten. The TCR was taken from a man aged 50 to 59 with active COVID-19. The chain is built from TRBV7-3 and TRBJ2-1, with TRBD1 matching 12 bases. Sequenced material: peripheral blood. The CDR3 region is CASSLGTGGGNEQFF. CDR3 DNA sequence: TGTGCCAGCAGCCTCGGGACAGGGGGCGGCAATGAGCAGTTCTTC.